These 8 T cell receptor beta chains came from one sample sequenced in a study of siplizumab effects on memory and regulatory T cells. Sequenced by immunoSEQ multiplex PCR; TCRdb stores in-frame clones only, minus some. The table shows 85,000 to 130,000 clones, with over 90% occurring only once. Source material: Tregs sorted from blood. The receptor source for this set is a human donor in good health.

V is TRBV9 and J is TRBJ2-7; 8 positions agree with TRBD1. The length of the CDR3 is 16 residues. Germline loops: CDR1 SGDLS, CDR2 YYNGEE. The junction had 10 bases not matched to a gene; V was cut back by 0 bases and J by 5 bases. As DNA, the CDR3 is TGTGCCAGCAGCGTAGGTATCGGGCAGGGGGCTCACGAGCAGTACTTC. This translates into CASSVGIGQGAHEQYF.

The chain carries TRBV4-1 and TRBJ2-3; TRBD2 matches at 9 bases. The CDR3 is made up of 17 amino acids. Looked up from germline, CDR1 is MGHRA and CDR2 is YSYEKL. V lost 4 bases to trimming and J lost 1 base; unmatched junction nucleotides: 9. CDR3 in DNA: TGCGCCAGCAGCCGAGCTGGCACTAGCGGGCGCACAGATACGCAGTATTTT. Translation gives CASSRAGTSGRTDTQYF.

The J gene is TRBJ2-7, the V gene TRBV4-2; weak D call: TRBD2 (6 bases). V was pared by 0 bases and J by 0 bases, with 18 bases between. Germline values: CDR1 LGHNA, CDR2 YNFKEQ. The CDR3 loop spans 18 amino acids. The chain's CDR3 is CASSQDRRGYSSSYEQYF. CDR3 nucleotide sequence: TGTGCCAGCAGCCAAGATCGGCGGGGTTACTCCAGCTCCTACGAGCAGTACTTC.

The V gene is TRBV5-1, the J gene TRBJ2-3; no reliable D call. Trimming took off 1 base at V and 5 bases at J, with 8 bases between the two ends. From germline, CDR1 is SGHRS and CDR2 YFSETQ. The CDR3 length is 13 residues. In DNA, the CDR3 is TGCGCCAGCAGCTTGACCCGACGAGATACGCAGTATTTT. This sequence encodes CASSLTRRDTQYF.

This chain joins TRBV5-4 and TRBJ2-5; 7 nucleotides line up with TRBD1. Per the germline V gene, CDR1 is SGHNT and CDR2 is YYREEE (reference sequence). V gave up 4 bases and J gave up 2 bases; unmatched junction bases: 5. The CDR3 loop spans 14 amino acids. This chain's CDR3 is CASSPGTAQETQYF. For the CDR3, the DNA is TGTGCCAGCAGCCCCGGGACAGCTCAAGAGACCCAGTACTTC.

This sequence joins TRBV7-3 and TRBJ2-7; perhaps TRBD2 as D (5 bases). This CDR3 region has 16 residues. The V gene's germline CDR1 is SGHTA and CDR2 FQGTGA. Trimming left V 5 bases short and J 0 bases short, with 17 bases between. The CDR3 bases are TGTGCCAGCAGCCTCAAGGACTCCCCGAGCTCCTACGAGCAGTACTTC. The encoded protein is CASSLKDSPSSYEQYF.

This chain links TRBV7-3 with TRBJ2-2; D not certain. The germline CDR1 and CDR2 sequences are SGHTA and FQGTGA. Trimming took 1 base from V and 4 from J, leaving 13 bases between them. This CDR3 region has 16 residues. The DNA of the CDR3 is TGTGCCAGCAGCTTAAGTGGAAGGGCCTCCACCGGGGAGCTGTTTTTT. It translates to CASSLSGRASTGELFF.

CDR3 sequence reads: CASISGYAEAFF. The CDR3 DNA reads TGTGCCAGTATTTCGGGGTATGCTGAAGCTTTCTTT. The rearrangement links TRBV19 to TRBJ1-1; the D is unclear. V lost 7 bases to trimming and J lost 6 bases, with 12 bases between them. This CDR3 contains 12 residues. CDR1 is LNHDA, CDR2 SQIVND, per germline (reference sequence).